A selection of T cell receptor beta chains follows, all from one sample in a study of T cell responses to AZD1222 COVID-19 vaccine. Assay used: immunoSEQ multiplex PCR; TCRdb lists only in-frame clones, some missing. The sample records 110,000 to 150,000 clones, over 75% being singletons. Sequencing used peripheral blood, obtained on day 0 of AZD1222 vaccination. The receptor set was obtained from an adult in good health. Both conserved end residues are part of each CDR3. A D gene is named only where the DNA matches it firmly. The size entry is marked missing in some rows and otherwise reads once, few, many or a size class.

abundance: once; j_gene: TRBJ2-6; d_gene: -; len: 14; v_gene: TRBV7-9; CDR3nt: TGTGCCAGCAGCTTACCCTCTGGGGCCAACGTCCTGACTTTC; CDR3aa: CASSLPSGANVLTF
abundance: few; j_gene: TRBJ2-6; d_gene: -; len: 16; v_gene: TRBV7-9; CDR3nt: TGTGCCAGCAGCTTGCCGTGGGGGTATGGGGCCAACGTCCTGACTTTC; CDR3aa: CASSLPWGYGANVLTF
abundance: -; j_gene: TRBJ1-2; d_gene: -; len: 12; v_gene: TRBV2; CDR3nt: TGTGCCAGCAGAGGCGACAACTATGGCTACACCTTC; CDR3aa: CASRGDNYGYTF
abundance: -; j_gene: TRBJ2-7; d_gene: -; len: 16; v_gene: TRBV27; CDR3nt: TGTGCCAGCAGGCCCCTCCCGGGACTGAGCTCCTACGAGCAGTACTTC; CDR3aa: CASRPLPGLSSYEQYF
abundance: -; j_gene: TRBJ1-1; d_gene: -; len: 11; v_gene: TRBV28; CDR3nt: TGTGCCAGCAGTTTATTAGCTGAAGCTTTCTTT; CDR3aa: CASSLLAEAFF
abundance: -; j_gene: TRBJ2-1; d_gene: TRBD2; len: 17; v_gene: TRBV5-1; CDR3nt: TGCGCCAGCAGCTTGGGTAGCGGGGGCCACTCCTACAATGAGCAGTTCTTC; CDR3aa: CASSLGSGGHSYNEQFF
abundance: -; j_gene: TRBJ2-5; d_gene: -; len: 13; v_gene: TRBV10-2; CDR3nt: TGCGCCAGCATGGGGGCGGGACGAGAGACCCAGTACTTC; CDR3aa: CASMGAGRETQYF
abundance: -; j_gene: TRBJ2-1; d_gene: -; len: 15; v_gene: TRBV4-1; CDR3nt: TGCGCCAGCAGCCAAGAGGGGCGGAGCTACAATGAGCAGTTCTTC; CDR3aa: CASSQEGRSYNEQFF
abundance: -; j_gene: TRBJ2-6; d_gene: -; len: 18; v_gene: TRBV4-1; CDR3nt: TGCGCCAGCTCCCCGGCGGGCAGCAAGGTAGCTGGGGCCAACGTCCTGACTTTC; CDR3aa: CASSPAGSKVAGANVLTF
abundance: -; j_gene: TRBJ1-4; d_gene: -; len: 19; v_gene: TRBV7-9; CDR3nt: TGTGCCAGCAGCCATATCGGCAGGGAGGTGGGCAGGACTAATGAAAAACTGTTTTTT; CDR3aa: CASSHIGREVGRTNEKLFF
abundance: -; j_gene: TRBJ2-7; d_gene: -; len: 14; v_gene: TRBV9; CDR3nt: TGTGCCAGCAGCCCGACGGGACTTTCCTACGAGCAGTACTTC; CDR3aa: CASSPTGLSYEQYF
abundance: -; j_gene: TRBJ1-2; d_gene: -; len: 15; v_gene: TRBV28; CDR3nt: TGTGCCAGCAGTTCCCCTGGAGGCGTTGCGGGCGGCTACACCTTC; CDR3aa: CASSSPGGVAGGYTF
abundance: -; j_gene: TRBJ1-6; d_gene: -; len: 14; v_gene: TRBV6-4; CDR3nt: TGTGCCAGCAGTGGGGGTGGAAGGGGTTCACCCCTCCACTTT; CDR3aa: CASSGGGRGSPLHF
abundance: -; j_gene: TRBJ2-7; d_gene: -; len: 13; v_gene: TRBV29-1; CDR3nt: TGCAGCGTTGTCAAACAAGGCACCTACGAGCAGTACTTC; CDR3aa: CSVVKQGTYEQYF
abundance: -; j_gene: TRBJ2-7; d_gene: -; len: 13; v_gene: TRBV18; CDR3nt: TGTGCCAGCTCACCTGGCTCGAGCCACGAGCAGTACTTC; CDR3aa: CASSPGSSHEQYF
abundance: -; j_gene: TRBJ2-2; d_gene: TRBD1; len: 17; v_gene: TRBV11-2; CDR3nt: TGTGCCAGCAGCTTATCAACAGGACAGGGACGAACCGGGGAGCTGTTTTTT; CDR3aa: CASSLSTGQGRTGELFF
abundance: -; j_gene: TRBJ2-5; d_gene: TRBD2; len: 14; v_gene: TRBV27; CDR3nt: TGTGCCAGCAGCCGGGGACTAGAGCAAGAGACCCAGTACTTC; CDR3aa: CASSRGLEQETQYF